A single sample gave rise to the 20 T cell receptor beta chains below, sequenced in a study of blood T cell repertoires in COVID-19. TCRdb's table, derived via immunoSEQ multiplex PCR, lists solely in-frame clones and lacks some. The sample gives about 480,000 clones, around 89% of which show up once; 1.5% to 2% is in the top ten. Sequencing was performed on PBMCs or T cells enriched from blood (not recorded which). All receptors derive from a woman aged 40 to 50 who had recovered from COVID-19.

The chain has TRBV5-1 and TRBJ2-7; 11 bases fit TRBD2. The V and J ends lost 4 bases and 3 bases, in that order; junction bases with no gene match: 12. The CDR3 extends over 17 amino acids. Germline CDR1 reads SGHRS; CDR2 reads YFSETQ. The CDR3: CASSHTSGSRPYYEQYF. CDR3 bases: TGCGCCAGCAGCCACACTAGCGGGAGCCGCCCTTACTACGAGCAGTACTTC.

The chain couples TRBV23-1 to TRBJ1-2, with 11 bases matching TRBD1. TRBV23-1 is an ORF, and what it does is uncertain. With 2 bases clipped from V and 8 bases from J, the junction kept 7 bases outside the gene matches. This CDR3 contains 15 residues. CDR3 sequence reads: CASSQGRRTGGGYTF. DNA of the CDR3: TGCGCCAGCAGTCAAGGACGGCGGACAGGGGGCGGCTACACCTTC.

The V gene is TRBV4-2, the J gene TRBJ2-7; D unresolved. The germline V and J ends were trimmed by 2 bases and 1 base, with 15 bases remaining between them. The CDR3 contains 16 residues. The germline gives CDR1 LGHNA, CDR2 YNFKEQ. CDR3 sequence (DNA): TGTGCCAGCAGCCAATCAGAAACGGGTGAATCCTACGAGCAGTACTTC. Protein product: CASSQSETGESYEQYF.

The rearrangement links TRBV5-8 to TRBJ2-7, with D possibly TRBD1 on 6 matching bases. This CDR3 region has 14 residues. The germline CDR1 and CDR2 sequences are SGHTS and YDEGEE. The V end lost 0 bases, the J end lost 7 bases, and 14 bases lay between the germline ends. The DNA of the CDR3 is TGTGCCAGCAGCTTGGGACAGGTGTTGGGGGAGCAGTACTTC. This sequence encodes CASSLGQVLGEQYF.

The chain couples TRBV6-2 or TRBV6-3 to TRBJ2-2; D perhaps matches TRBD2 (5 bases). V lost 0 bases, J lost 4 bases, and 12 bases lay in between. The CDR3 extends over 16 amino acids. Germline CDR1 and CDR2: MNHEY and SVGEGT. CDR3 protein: CASSYSETRATGELFF. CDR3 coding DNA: TGTGCCAGCAGTTACTCCGAAACTAGGGCCACCGGGGAGCTGTTTTTT.

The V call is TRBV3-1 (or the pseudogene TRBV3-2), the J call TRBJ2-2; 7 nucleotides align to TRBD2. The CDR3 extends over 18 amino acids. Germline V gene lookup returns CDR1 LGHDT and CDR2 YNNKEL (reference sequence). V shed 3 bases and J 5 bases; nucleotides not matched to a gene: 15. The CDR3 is CASSHTPTTSVRTGELFF. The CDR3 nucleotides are TGTGCCAGCAGCCATACCCCCACTACTAGCGTTCGTACCGGGGAGCTGTTTTTT.

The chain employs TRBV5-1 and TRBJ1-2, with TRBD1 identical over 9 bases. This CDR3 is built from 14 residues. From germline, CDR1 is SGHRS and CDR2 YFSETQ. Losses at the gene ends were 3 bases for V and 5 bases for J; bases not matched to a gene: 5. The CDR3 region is CASSYEQGAYGYTF. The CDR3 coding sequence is TGCGCCAGCAGCTATGAACAGGGGGCATATGGCTACACCTTC.

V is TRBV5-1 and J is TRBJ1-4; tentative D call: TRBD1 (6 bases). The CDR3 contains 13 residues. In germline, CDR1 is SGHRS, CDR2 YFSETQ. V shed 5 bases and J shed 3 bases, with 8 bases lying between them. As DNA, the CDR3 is TGCGCCAGCAGGGACAGTGCTAATGAAAAACTGTTTTTT. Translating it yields CASRDSANEKLFF.

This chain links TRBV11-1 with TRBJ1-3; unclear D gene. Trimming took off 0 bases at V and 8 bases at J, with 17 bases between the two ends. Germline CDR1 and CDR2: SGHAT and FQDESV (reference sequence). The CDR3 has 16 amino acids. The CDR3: CASSLAHSDDGDTIYF. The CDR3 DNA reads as TGTGCCAGCAGCTTAGCGCACTCTGACGACGGGGACACCATATATTTT.

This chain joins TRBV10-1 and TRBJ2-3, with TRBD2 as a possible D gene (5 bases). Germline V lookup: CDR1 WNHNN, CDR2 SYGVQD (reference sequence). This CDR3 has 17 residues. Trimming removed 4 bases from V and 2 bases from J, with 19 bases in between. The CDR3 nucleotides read TGCGCCAGCAGTGGGGAGAAGGGCCGGGCTCCCACAGATACGCAGTATTTT. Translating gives CASSGEKGRAPTDTQYF.

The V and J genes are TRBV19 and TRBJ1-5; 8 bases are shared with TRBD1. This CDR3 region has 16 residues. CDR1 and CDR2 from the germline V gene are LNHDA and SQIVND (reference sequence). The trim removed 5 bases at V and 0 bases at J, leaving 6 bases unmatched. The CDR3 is CASSPWTGNSNQPQHF. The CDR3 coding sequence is TGTGCCAGTAGTCCCTGGACAGGGAATAGCAATCAGCCCCAGCATTTT.

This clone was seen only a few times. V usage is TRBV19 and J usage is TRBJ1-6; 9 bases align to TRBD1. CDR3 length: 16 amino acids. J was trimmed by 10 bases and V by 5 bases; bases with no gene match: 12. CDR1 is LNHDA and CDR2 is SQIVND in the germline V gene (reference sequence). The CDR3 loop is CASSPQPGQGRSPLHF. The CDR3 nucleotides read TGTGCCAGTAGTCCCCAACCGGGACAGGGCAGGTCACCCCTCCACTTT. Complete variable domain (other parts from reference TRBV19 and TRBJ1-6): DGGITQSPKYLFRKEGQNVTLSCEQNLNHDAMYWYRQDPGQGLRLIYYSQIVNDFQKGDIAEGYSVSREKKESFPLTVTSAQKNPTAFYLCASSPQPGQGRSPLHFGNGTRLTVT.

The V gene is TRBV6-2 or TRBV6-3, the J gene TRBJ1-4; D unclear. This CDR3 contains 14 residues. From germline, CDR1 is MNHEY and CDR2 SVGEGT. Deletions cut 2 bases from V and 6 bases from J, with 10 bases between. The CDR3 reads CASSYPRVYEKLFF. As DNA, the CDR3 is TGTGCCAGCAGTTACCCACGCGTCTATGAAAAACTGTTTTTT.

The CDR3 bases are TGTGCCAGCAGTCACTACGACGTACCGAACACTGAAGCTTTCTTT. Translation gives CASSHYDVPNTEAFF. This chain uses TRBV2 with TRBJ1-1; no clear D gene. CDR1 and CDR2 (germline): SNHLY, FYNNEI. Trimming pared 5 bases from V and 1 base from J, leaving 14 bases between. This CDR3 is 15 amino acids long. Combining the CDR3 with reference TRBV2 and TRBJ1-1 gives the whole variable domain EPEVTQTPSHQVTQMGQEVILRCVPISNHLYFYWYRQILGQKVEFLVSFYNNEISEKSEIFDDQFSVERPDGSNFTLKIRSTKLEDSAMYFCASSHYDVPNTEAFFGQGTRLTVV.

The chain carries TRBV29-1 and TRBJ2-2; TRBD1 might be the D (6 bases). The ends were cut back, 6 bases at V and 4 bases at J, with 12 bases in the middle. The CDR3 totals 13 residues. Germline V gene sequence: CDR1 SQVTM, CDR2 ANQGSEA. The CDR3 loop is CSVNRVGTGELFF. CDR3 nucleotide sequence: TGCAGCGTCAACAGGGTCGGCACCGGGGAGCTGTTTTTT.

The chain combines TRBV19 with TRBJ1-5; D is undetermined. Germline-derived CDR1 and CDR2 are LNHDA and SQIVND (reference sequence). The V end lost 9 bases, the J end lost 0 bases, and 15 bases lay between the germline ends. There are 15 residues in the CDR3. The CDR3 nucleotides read TGTGCCAGCTCCATGGGCAGCTATAGCAATCAGCCCCAGCATTTT. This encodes CASSMGSYSNQPQHF.

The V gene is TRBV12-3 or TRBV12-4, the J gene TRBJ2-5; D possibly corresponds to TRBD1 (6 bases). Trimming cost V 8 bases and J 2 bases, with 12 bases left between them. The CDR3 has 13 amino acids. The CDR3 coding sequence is TGTGCCAGCGATACAGGGTTTCAAGAGACCCAGTACTTC. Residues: CASDTGFQETQYF.

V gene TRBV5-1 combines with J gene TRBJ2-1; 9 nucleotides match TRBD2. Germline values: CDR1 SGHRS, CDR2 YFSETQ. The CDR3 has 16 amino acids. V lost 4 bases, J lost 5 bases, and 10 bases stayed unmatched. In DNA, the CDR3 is TGCGCCAGCAGCCCCGTAGCGGGAGCGGTGGACAATGAGCAGTTCTTC. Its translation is CASSPVAGAVDNEQFF.

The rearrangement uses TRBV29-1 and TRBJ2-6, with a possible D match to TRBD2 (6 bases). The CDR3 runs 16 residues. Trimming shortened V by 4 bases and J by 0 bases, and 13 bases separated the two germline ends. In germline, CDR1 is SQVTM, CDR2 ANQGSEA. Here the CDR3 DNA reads TGCAGCGTTGTGGGGACTCAGAGCTCTGGGGCCAACGTCCTGACTTTC. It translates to CSVVGTQSSGANVLTF.

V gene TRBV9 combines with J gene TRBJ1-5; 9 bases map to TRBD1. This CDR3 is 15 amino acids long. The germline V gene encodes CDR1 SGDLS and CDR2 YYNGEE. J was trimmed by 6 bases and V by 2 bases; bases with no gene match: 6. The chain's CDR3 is CASSVGTGLSQPQHF. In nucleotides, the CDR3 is TGTGCCAGCAGCGTCGGGACAGGGTTAAGTCAGCCCCAGCATTTT. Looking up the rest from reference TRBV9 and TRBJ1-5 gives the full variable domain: DSGVTQTPKHLITATGQRVTLRCSPRSGDLSVYWYQQSLDQGLQFLIQYYNGEERAKGNILERFSAQQFPDLHSELNLSSLELGDSALYFCASSVGTGLSQPQHFGDGTRLSIL.